The source of this TCR beta chain is a study of breast tumors, draining lymph nodes, adjacent tissues. The lymph nodes were axillary draining lymph nodes from breast cancer patients. This clonotype was seen at least ten times. TCRdb reprocessed the multiplex PCR reads via MiXCR and lists one record per CDR3 protein. Found here are hundreds of thousands of distinct CDR3 sequences, around 32% of them singletons; the top ten hold 1.4%. The germline V and J ends were trimmed by 5 bases and 4 bases, with 12 bases remaining between them. This CDR3 has 14 residues. Germline-derived CDR1 and CDR2 are SGHNT and YENEEA.

The source material was axillary lymph node tissue. The origin of this receptor is a female donor with breast cancer. Some clones in this sample may be carry-over from other donors' samples. This chain joins TRBV11-3 and TRBJ1-3; D call uncertain. The CDR3 DNA reads as TGTGCCAGCAGCGCCCAGGTTGTGGGAAACACCATATATTTT. Protein: CASSAQVVGNTIYF.